The clone carrying this TCR beta chain was counted between two and nine times. Its antigen is as yet unknown. Each CDR3 protein gets one entry after TCRdb re-called the 5' RACE reads with MiXCR. The sample has 300,000 to 350,000 distinct CDR3 sequences; roughly 21% are singletons. These data are taken from a study of T-cell memory formation after mild COVID-19. General study points: Clones which contracted sat mainly in CM and EM if CD4+, and in EMRA if CD8+. Clones shrinking from day 15 to 85 showed even CD4/CD8 mixes; later expanders tilted CD4+.

V gave up 5 bases and J gave up 5 bases, with 10 bases separating them. This CDR3 spans 13 amino acids. The material sequenced was PBMCs or a T cell subset sorted from them (not recorded which). The rearrangement uses TRBV12-3 or TRBV12-4 and TRBJ2-4, with a possible D match to TRBD1 (6 bases). The sequence came from a young man who had mild COVID-19 (a few samples of this study predate the infection). Cell type and time point are not known. The chain's CDR3 is CASSIRTENIQYF. CDR3 coding DNA: TGTGCCAGCAGTATTAGGACAGAAAACATTCAGTACTTC.